These T cell receptor beta chains were read from a single sample in a study of human T cells and chemical hapten exposure. TCRdb analysed the RACE reads with MiXCR anew, one entry per CDR3 protein. Among some 350,000 distinct CDR3 sequences, 5.5% to 8% were seen once, and the ten largest hold 7% to 10%. The sequences come from whole blood, collected in connection with sensitization to the hapten diphenylcyclopropenone (DPC). These receptors all stem from a woman aged 18-29 years with alopecia areata. Some clones in this sample may be carry-over from other donors' samples. CDR3s include the opening cysteine and the closing phenylalanine or tryptophan. Each record gives: J gene, V gene, D gene, clone size, CDR3 DNA, CDR3 protein. A D gene is named only where the DNA matches it firmly. Not all rows give a size; the values are once, few, many and, for expanded clones, a class.

TRBJ2-1	TRBV5-1	NA	many	TGCGCCAGCAGCTTGGAGGGACTGAACAATGAGCAGTTCTTC	CASSLEGLNNEQFF
TRBJ2-6	TRBV7-9	TRBD1	many	TGTGCCAGCAGCCGCCGGGACAGCCAAAGCTCTGGGGCCAACGTCCTGACTTTC	CASSRRDSQSSGANVLTF
TRBJ2-5	TRBV7-7	NA	many	TGTGCTAGCAGCTTAGCCAAAGTTGGCGGGACCCAGTACTTC	CASSLAKVGGTQYF
TRBJ2-5	TRBV7-9	NA	few	TGTGCCAGCAGACCAATGGGAAATCAAGAGACCCAGTACTTC	CASRPMGNQETQYF
TRBJ2-5	TRBV6-2/TRBV6-3	NA	few	TGTGCCAGCAGTACTCAGGCGGGGCCACAAGAGACCCAGTACTTC	CASSTQAGPQETQYF
TRBJ1-1	TRBV29-1	NA	NA	TGCAGCGTTGTCGGGGACACTGAAGCTTTCTTT	CSVVGDTEAFF
TRBJ1-2	TRBV7-8	NA	few	TGTGCCAGCAGCTTAGTCATAGGAGATGGCTACACCTTC	CASSLVIGDGYTF
TRBJ2-3	TRBV7-9	NA	NA	TGTGCCAGCAGCCCGGGCGACTATAGCACAGATACGCAGTATTTT	CASSPGDYSTDTQYF
TRBJ2-1	TRBV5-1	TRBD1	NA	TGCGCCAGCGGATTCTTTTGGACAGGGAATGAGCAGTTCTTC	CASGFFWTGNEQFF
TRBJ1-1	TRBV3-1	TRBD1	many	TGTGCCAGCAGCCAACTCTGGGACAGGGAAGCTTTCTTT	CASSQLWDREAFF
TRBJ1-6	TRBV11-1	NA	NA	TGTGCCAGCAGCGGGGACGGGAGAAGCTCCTATAATTCACCCCTCCACTTT	CASSGDGRSSYNSPLHF
TRBJ2-4	TRBV6-2/TRBV6-3	TRBD2	many	TGTGCCAGCAGTCCCCCCGGGACTAGCGGTGGCATTCAGTACTTC	CASSPPGTSGGIQYF
TRBJ2-3	TRBV7-3	NA	few	TGTGCCAGCAGCTTAATGGGCGCTAGCACAGATACGCAGTATTTT	CASSLMGASTDTQYF
TRBJ1-1	TRBV10-3	TRBD1	few	TGTGCCATCAGTGAGTCGGGGGACAGGGCGTACACTGAAGCTTTCTTT	CAISESGDRAYTEAFF
TRBJ2-7	TRBV14	TRBD1	many	TGTGCCAGCAGCCCCCCAGGGGGCTCAGGGGAGCAGTACTTC	CASSPPGGSGEQYF
TRBJ1-6	TRBV7-2	NA	NA	TGTGCCAGCAGCTTAAACTTTCCCTATAATTCACCCCTCCACTTT	CASSLNFPYNSPLHF
TRBJ2-6	TRBV4-3	NA	many	TGCGCCAGCAGCCAAGACGTAAAAGGCAACTCTGGGGCCAACGTCCTGACTTTC	CASSQDVKGNSGANVLTF
TRBJ2-2	TRBV12-3/TRBV12-4	TRBD2	many	TGTGCCAGCAGTTTGTTCTCCCGCGGACTAGCGGGGGGGCTGAACACCGGGGAGCTGTTTTTT	CASSLFSRGLAGGLNTGELFF
TRBJ2-3	TRBV4-2	NA	medium-sized	TGTGCCAGCAGCCAAGATTCCCAGGCGGTGTTCACAGATACGCAGTATTTT	CASSQDSQAVFTDTQYF
TRBJ2-1	TRBV7-2	NA	many	TGTGCCAGCAGCTCGTACCTAAAGAGTAATGAGCAGTTCTTC	CASSSYLKSNEQFF
TRBJ2-3	TRBV6-2/TRBV6-3	TRBD2	few	TGTGCCAGCAGGATAGCGGGGGGGCGCGTCACAGATACGCAGTATTTT	CASRIAGGRVTDTQYF
TRBJ1-3	TRBV5-1	NA	NA	TGCGCCAGCAGCCCCCGGGCAGACAAGCTTTTTAAAGGAAACACCATATATTTT	CASSPRADKLFKGNTIYF
TRBJ1-6	TRBV7-2	TRBD1	NA	TGTGCCAGCAGCTTAGGTAGTGGTGGGACAGTTAATTCACCCCTCCACTTT	CASSLGSGGTVNSPLHF
TRBJ1-6	TRBV7-2	NA	NA	TGTGCCAGCAGCTCGGACAGTAGTAATTCACCCCTCCACTTT	CASSSDSSNSPLHF
TRBJ1-6	TRBV6-2/TRBV6-3	NA	few	TGTGCCAGCACCAAGAATCATCGCTTTAACTCCTATAATTCACCCCTCCACTTT	CASTKNHRFNSYNSPLHF
TRBJ2-1	TRBV6-2/TRBV6-3	TRBD2	NA	TGTGCCAGCAGGACTAGCGGGGGGTGGAGTGAGCAGTTCTTC	CASRTSGGWSEQFF
TRBJ2-3	TRBV12-3/TRBV12-4	TRBD2	few	TGTGCCAGCAGTTCCACAGCGGGGGTGACAGATACGCAGTATTTT	CASSSTAGVTDTQYF
TRBJ1-1	TRBV25-1	TRBD1	NA	TGTGCCAGCATAACAGGGGGCGGCACTGAAGCTTTCTTT	CASITGGGTEAFF
TRBJ2-5	TRBV3-1	TRBD2	NA	TGTGCCAGCAGCTTTGGACTAGTCGGCAGAGAGACCCAGTACTTC	CASSFGLVGRETQYF
TRBJ2-1	TRBV7-9	TRBD1	many	TGTGCCAGCAGCCCCGGACAGGGGCGGGATGATGAGCAGTTCTTC	CASSPGQGRDDEQFF
TRBJ2-3	TRBV12-3/TRBV12-4	TRBD1	NA	TGTGCCAGCTTCAGGGGGACAGGGGCAGATACGCAGTATTTT	CASFRGTGADTQYF
TRBJ2-3	TRBV5-1	TRBD1	many	TGCGCCAGCAGCTCCGGGACAGAGGGAGATACGCAGTATTTT	CASSSGTEGDTQYF
TRBJ2-3	TRBV6-5	NA	many	TGTGCCAGCAGTTTCCAGGGGCACAGCACAGATACGCAGTATTTT	CASSFQGHSTDTQYF
TRBJ1-4	TRBV7-2	TRBD1	NA	TGTGCCAGCAGTTCATCCGGGACAGCTAATGAAAAACTGTTTTTT	CASSSSGTANEKLFF
TRBJ2-1	TRBV20-1	NA	many	TGCAGTGCTAGATGGGTGGGGGAAACCTACAATGAGCAGTTCTTC	CSARWVGETYNEQFF
TRBJ2-7	TRBV4-3	NA	many	TGCGCCAGCAGCCAAGACCCCGTAGCGCCGCTCTCCTACGAGCAGTACTTC	CASSQDPVAPLSYEQYF
TRBJ2-3	TRBV6-5	NA	NA	TGTGCCAGCAGTTACGGGGGAATCAGAGATACGCAGTATTTT	CASSYGGIRDTQYF
TRBJ1-1	TRBV4-2	NA	many	TGTGCCAGCGGGTCAGAGAACACTGAAGCTTTCTTT	CASGSENTEAFF
TRBJ2-1	TRBV4-3	TRBD2	many	TGCGCCAGCAGCCAAGATCTAGCGGGGCTTTACAATGAGCAGTTCTTC	CASSQDLAGLYNEQFF
TRBJ1-1	TRBV12-3/TRBV12-4	NA	NA	TGTGCCAGCGGTCCATACACTGAAGCTTTCTTT	CASGPYTEAFF
TRBJ1-2	TRBV20-1	NA	few	TGCAGTGCTACCAATCTACAGGATATCGTAAATGGCTACACCTTC	CSATNLQDIVNGYTF
TRBJ2-3	TRBV9	TRBD2	many	TGTGCCAGCAGCGTAGAAGCGGCGGGGGGCCTCCCAGATACGCAGTATTTT	CASSVEAAGGLPDTQYF